This record looks at one T cell receptor beta chain sequence and its context. The antigen remains unidentified. This record belongs to a study of cytomegalovirus exposure and HLA in healthy donors. In the study overall: There were fewer than 500 genotyped donors. Of these, about 81% fell in the genetic ancestry cluster associated with self-reported Caucasian donors.

Vbeta (60) and Jbeta (13) primers were used in the PCR. The protocol was immunoSEQ multiplex PCR, while the TCRdb copy is restricted to in-frame clones and leaves out a portion. The table shows about 120,000 clones, with 80% occurring only once. Regarding the study as a whole: Later, TCR association rates were found to vary by HLA locus, highest for DRB1 and lowest for HLA-C. In an earlier analysis, about 87% or about 30%: the productive usage of most TCR beta V segments.

The CDR3 contains 18 residues. V was clipped by 10 bases and J by 0 bases; unmatched bases: 18. Germline assignment: CDR1 LNHDA and CDR2 SQIVND (reference sequence). The TCR comes from a female donor in good health and CMV-seronegative. The rearrangement uses TRBV19 and TRBJ2-4; 7 nucleotides agree with TRBD1. Sequencing used PBMCs. This CDR3 is CATRPAGTVPRAKNIQYF. The CDR3 coding sequence is TGTGCCACCCGCCCTGCCGGGACAGTTCCGAGAGCCAAAAACATTCAGTACTTC.